The 3 T cell receptor beta chains in this list originate from one sample, sequenced in a study of blood T cell repertoires in COVID-19. Data came from immunoSEQ multiplex PCR; TCRdb stores just in-frame clones and leaves some out. The data show 200,000 to 250,000 clones, roughly 80% seen once. Input material: peripheral blood. Receptors were obtained from a woman aged 18 to 35 with acute or convalescent COVID-19.

In this sample, this clone turned up a few times. This sequence joins TRBV29-1 and TRBJ1-4; TRBD1 matches at 7 bases. Germline trimming cut 6 bases from V and 7 bases from J; bases unmatched to any gene: 8. CDR3 length equals 13 residues. The germline gives CDR1 SQVTM, CDR2 ANQGSEA. CDR3 DNA sequence: TGCAGCGTCTTACAGGGGAATAGTGAAAAACTGTTTTTT. The encoded protein is CSVLQGNSEKLFF.

This chain joins TRBV4-3 and TRBJ2-1; 11 bases agree with TRBD2. CDR3 length: 15 residues. V shed 3 bases and J 4 bases; nucleotides not matched to a gene: 2. CDR1 and CDR2 from the germline V gene are LGHNA and YSLEER. This chain's CDR3 is CASSQTSGVYNEQFF. CDR3 nucleotides: TGCGCCAGCAGCCAGACTAGCGGGGTTTACAATGAGCAGTTCTTC.

The chain carries TRBV6-6 and TRBJ2-1, with 8 bases aligning to TRBD2. J was trimmed by 10 bases and V by 5 bases; bases with no gene match: 7. From germline, CDR1 is MNHNY and CDR2 SVGAGI (reference sequence). The CDR3 loop spans 13 amino acids. CDR3 DNA: TGTGCCAGCAGTCGTCGGGCTAGCGGGGAGCAGTTCTTC. Amino acids: CASSRRASGEQFF.